Listed here are 7 T cell receptor beta chains from one sample, sequenced in a study of beta chain features in type 1 diabetes. Reverse transcribing all isolated RNA meant expressed TCRB transcripts were sequenced. Profiling relied on immunoSEQ multiplex PCR, and the TCRdb table lists in-frame clones only, not all of them. This sample has roughly 230,000 clones, with 9.6% found just once. The specimen was naive CD4+ T cells from blood. These receptors all stem from a woman under 30 in good health.

This clone was seen more than once but under ten times. As DNA, the CDR3 is TGCAGCGCCGCAGGAGGGGTAGACACTGAAGCTTTCTTT. The encoded protein is CSAAGGVDTEAFF. This chain uses TRBV29-1 with TRBJ1-1; D is possibly TRBD1 (5 bases). The CDR3 sequence is 13 residues long. The germline CDR1 and CDR2 sequences are SQVTM and ANQGSEA. The germline V and J ends were trimmed by 7 bases and 3 bases, with 15 bases remaining between them.

This clone has a handful of counts. This chain links TRBV29-1 with TRBJ1-2; 8 bases agree with TRBD1. The CDR3 is made up of 13 amino acids. Germline V gene lookup returns CDR1 SQVTM and CDR2 ANQGSEA. Germline trimming cut 6 bases from V and 4 bases from J; bases unmatched to any gene: 7. CDR3 coding DNA: TGCAGCGTCCAACAGGGGGACCTCTATGGCTACACCTTC. It yields the protein CSVQQGDLYGYTF.

This clone was recorded a few times. The chain carries TRBV5-6 and TRBJ2-1; 7 bases match TRBD2. The V and J ends lost 4 bases and 1 base, in that order; junction bases with no gene match: 14. The CDR3 has 18 residues. Germline V lookup: CDR1 SGHDT, CDR2 YYEEEE. In DNA form, the CDR3 reads TGTGCCAGCAGCACTCGCGGGGGACTAAGCGGGTCCTACAATGAGCAGTTCTTC. It specifies CASSTRGGLSGSYNEQFF.

The chain carries TRBV19 and TRBJ2-1, with D tentatively TRBD2 (5 bases). The CDR3 loop spans 12 amino acids. The ends were cut back, 6 bases at V and 5 bases at J, with 8 bases in the middle. Looked up from germline, CDR1 is LNHDA and CDR2 is SQIVND (reference sequence). The CDR3 protein is CASSGKNNEQFF. In DNA form, the CDR3 reads TGTGCCAGTAGCGGGAAAAACAATGAGCAGTTCTTC.

The V gene is TRBV18, the J gene TRBJ2-3, with 14 nucleotides matching TRBD2. In germline, CDR1 is KGHSH, CDR2 LQKENI. Trimming cost V 4 bases and J 4 bases; bases outside gene matches: 4. The CDR3 is 16 amino acids. CDR3 sequence (DNA): TGTGCCAGCTCACTCCGACTAGCGGGAGGGGCAGATACGCAGTATTTT. Translated: CASSLRLAGGADTQYF.

In this sample, this clone turned up a few times. This sample includes further DNA sequences coding for the same CDR3. DNA for the CDR3: TGTGCCAGCAGTTCGGGCAATCAGCCCCAGCATTTT. Protein product: CASSSGNQPQHF. This chain connects TRBV28 to TRBJ1-5; the D is unclear. In germline, CDR1 is MDHEN, CDR2 SYDVKM. CDR3 size: 12 residues. V lost 4 bases to trimming and J lost 2 bases, with 3 bases between them. The entire variable domain, with the rest obtained from reference TRBV28 and TRBJ1-5, is as follows: DVKVTQSSRYLVKRTGEKVFLECVQDMDHENMFWYRQDPGLGLRLIYFSYDVKMKEKGDIPEGYSVSREKKERFSLILESASTNQTSMYLCASSSGNQPQHFGDGTRLSIL.

The rearrangement joins TRBV5-6 to TRBJ2-7, with 8 positions matching TRBD1. This CDR3 region has 14 residues. Germline V CDR1 and CDR2: SGHDT, YYEEEE. The J segment lost 3 bases and the V segment lost 1 base, leaving 3 bases of the junction unmatched. The DNA of the CDR3 is TGTGCCAGCAGCTTGTGGGGACAGGACTACGAGCAGTACTTC. As protein: CASSLWGQDYEQYF.